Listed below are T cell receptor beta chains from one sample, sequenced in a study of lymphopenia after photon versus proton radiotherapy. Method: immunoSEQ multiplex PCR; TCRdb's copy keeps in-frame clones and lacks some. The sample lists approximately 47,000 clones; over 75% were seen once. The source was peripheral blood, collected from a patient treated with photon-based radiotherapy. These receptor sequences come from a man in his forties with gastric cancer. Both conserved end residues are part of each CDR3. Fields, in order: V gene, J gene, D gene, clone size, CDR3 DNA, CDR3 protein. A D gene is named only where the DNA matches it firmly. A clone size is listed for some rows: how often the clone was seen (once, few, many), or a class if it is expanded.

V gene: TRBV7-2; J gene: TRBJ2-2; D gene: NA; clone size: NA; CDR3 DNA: TGTGCCAGCAGTGACGGGGAGCTGTTTTTT; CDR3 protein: CASSDGELFF
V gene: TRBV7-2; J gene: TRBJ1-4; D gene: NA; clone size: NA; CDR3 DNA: TGTGCCAGCAGCGAAAGCGGTGAAAAACTGTTTTTT; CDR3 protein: CASSESGEKLFF
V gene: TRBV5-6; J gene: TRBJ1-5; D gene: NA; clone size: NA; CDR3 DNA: TGTGCCAGCAGTCGAACCGGGTTTCAGCCCCAGCATTTT; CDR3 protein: CASSRTGFQPQHF
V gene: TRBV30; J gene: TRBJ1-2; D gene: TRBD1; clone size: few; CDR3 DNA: TGTGCCTGGACTGTCCCGGGGACAGGCTATGGCTACACCTTC; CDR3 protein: CAWTVPGTGYGYTF
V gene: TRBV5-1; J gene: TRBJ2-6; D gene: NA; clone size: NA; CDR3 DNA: TGCGCCAGCAGCCCAAACTCTGGGGCCAACGTCCTGACTTTC; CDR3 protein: CASSPNSGANVLTF
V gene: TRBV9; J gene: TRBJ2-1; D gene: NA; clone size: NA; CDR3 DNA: TGTGCCAGCAGCGCCCGGGACTCACACTGGGATGAGCAGTTCTTC; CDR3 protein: CASSARDSHWDEQFF
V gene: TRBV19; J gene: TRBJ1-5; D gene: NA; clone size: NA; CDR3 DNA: TGTGCCAGTAGTAAGGCACGGGGTGGTCAGCCCCAGCATTTT; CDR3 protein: CASSKARGGQPQHF
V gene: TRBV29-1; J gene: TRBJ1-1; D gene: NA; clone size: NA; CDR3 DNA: TGCAGCGTTGAAGACCCGGTCGGGAGGAACACTGAAGCTTTCTTT; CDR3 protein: CSVEDPVGRNTEAFF
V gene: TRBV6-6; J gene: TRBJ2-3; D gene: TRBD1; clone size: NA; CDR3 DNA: TGTGCCAGCAGTCAAGGGACAGGGGGATCAGATACGCAGTATTTT; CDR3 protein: CASSQGTGGSDTQYF
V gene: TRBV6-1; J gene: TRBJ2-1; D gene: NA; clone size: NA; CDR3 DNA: TGTGCCAGCAGTGAAGAGGGCTCAGGACAAAGGAAAGGGCAGTTCTTC; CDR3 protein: CASSEEGSGQRKGQFF
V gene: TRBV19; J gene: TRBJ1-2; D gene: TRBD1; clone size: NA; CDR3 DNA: TGTGCCAGTAGGTCGACAGGGGATATTTGGGACTATGGCTACACCTTC; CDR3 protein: CASRSTGDIWDYGYTF
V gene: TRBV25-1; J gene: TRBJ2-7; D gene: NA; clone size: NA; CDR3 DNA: TGTGCCAGCAGTGATCCGGGACATTCCTACGAGCAGTACTTC; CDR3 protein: CASSDPGHSYEQYF
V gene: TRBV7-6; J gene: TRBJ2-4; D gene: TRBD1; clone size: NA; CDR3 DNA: TGTGCCAGCAGCATAGGACAGGGGCACATTCAGTACTTC; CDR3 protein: CASSIGQGHIQYF
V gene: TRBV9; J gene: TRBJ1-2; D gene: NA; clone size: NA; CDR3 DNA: TGTGCCAGCAGCGGCGCGCGGGATGGAGGGGGCTACACCTTC; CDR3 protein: CASSGARDGGGYTF
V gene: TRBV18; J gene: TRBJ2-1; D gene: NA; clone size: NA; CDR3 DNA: TGTGCCAGCTCACCCGAGACAGTTTACAATGAGCAGTTCTTC; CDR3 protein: CASSPETVYNEQFF
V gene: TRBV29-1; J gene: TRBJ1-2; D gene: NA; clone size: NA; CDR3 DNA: TGCAGCGTTGGCATCCGGGGGCCTTATGGCTACACCTTC; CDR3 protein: CSVGIRGPYGYTF
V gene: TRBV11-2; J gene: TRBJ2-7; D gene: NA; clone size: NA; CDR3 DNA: TGTGCCAGCAGCTTAGAAGGGGGTGAGCAGTACTTC; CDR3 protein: CASSLEGGEQYF
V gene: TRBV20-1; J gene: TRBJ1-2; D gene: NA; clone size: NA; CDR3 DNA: TGCAGTGCTAGAGGTGGCCATGGCTACACCTTC; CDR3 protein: CSARGGHGYTF
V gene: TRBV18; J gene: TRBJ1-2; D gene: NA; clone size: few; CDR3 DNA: TGTGCCAGCTCACCCGACAGTAACTATGGCTACACCTTC; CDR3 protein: CASSPDSNYGYTF
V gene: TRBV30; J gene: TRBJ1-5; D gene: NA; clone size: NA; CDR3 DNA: TGTGCCTGGAGTGGGACAGAGGTTAATCAGCCCCAGCATTTT; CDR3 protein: CAWSGTEVNQPQHF
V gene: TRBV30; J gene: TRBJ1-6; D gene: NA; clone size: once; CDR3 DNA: TGTGCCTGGGGGCTAAACTACTTTAATTCACCCCTCCACTTT; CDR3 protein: CAWGLNYFNSPLHF
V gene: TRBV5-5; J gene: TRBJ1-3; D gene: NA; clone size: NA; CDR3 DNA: TGTGCCAGCAGCACCTTCTCGGGGAGCTCTGGAAACACCATATATTTT; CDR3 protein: CASSTFSGSSGNTIYF
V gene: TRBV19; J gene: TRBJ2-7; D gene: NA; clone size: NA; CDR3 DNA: TGTGCCAGTAGTATCGGGGTCGATTACGAGCAGTACTTC; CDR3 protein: CASSIGVDYEQYF
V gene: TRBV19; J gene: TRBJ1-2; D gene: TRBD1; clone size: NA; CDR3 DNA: TGTGCCAGTAGTTCGGGACAGTCTGCTTATGGCTACACCTTC; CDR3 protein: CASSSGQSAYGYTF
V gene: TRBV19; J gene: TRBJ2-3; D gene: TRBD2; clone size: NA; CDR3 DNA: TGTGCCAGTAGTTCTTGGACTAGCAATACAGCAGATACGCAGTATTTT; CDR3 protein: CASSSWTSNTADTQYF
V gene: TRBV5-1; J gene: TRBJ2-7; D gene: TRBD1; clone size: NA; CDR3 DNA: TGCGCCAGCCGCGACAGGGGCCAATCCTACGAGCAGTACTTC; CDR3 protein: CASRDRGQSYEQYF
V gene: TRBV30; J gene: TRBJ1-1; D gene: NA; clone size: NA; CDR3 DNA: TGTGCCTGGAGCCTAGGAGATAACAGTAAGGCTTTCTTT; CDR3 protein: CAWSLGDNSKAFF
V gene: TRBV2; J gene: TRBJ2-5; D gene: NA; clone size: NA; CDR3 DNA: TGTGCCAGCAGCTGGGACGGACAAGAGACCCAGTACTTC; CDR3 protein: CASSWDGQETQYF
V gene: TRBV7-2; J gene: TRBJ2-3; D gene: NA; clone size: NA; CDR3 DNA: TGTGCCAGCAGCTTGGGGCAGGGGGGGACAGATACGCAGTATTTT; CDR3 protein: CASSLGQGGTDTQYF
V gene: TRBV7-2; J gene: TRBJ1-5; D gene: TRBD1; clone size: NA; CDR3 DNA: TGTGCCAGCAGCCCGAAGACGCCAGGGGGCCTTCAGCCCCAGCATTTT; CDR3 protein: CASSPKTPGGLQPQHF
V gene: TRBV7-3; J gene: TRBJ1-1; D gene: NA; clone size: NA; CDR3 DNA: TGTGCCAGCAGCGTGACAGGGAACACTGAAGCTTTCTTT; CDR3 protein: CASSVTGNTEAFF
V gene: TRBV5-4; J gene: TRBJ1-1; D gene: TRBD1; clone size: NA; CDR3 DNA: TGTGCCAGCAGCTCGGGACAGGCCCTGAACACTGAAGCTTTCTTT; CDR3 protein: CASSSGQALNTEAFF
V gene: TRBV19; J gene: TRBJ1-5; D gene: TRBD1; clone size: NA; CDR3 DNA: TGTGCCAGTACCACAGGGGGGGAATTTTTTCAGCCCCAGCATTTT; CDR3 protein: CASTTGGEFFQPQHF
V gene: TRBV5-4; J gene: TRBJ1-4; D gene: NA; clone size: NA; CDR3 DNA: TGTGCCAGCAGCCCCGGGCAGGAGGAAAAACTGTTTTTT; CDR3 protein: CASSPGQEEKLFF
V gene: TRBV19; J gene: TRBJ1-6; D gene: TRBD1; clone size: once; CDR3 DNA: TGTGCCAGTAGTTCCGACAGGGCTAATTCACCCCTCCACTTT; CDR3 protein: CASSSDRANSPLHF
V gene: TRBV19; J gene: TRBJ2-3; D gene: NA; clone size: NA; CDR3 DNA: TGTGCCACTGCCGGGGGGCCATTGAGCACAGATACGCAGTATTTT; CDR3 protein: CATAGGPLSTDTQYF
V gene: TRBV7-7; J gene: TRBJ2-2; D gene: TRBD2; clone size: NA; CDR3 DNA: TGTGCTAGCGGGGCCTCCTCGAACACCGGGGAGCTGTTTTTT; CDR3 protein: CASGASSNTGELFF
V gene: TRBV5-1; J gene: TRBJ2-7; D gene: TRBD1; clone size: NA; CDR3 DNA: TGCGCCAGCAGAATGGGACAGAGGGACGAGCAGTACTTC; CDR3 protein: CASRMGQRDEQYF
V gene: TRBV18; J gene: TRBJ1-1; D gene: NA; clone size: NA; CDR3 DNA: TGTGCCAGCTCACGGGCAGGGATGAACACTGAAGCTTTCTTT; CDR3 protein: CASSRAGMNTEAFF
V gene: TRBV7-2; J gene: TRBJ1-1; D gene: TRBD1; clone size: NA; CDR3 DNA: TGTGCCAGCAGCACAGGGACAGCCGGCACTGAAGCTTTCTTT; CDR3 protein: CASSTGTAGTEAFF
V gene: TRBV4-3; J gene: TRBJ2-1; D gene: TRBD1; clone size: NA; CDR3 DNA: TGCGCCAGCAGCCAAGCTCTAAGGACAGGACCCTACAATGAGCAGTTCTTC; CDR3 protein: CASSQALRTGPYNEQFF
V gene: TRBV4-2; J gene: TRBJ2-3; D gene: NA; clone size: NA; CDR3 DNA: TGTGCCAGCAGCCAAGCGGGCAGGACTAGCACAGATACGCAGTATTTT; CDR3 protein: CASSQAGRTSTDTQYF
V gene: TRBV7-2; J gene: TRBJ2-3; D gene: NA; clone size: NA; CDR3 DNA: TGTGCCAGCAGCCCCGGACTTCCGCCGGATACGCAGTATTTT; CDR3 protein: CASSPGLPPDTQYF
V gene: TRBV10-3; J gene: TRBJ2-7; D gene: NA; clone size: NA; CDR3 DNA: TGTGCCGCCCGACCCGGGTCCCCTATCCTGGCGGAGGACGAGCAGTACTTC; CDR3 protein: CAARPGSPILAEDEQYF
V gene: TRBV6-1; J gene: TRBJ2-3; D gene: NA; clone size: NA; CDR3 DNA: TGTGCCAGCATCTCTGACCGTACAGGGACAGATACGCAGTATTTT; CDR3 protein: CASISDRTGTDTQYF
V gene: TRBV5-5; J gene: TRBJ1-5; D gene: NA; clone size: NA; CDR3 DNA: TGTGCCAGCAGCTTGGCCGGGACCGGTCAGCCCCAGCATTTT; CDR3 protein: CASSLAGTGQPQHF
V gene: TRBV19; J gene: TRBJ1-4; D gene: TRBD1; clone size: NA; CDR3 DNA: TGTGCCAGTAGTATAGCCACGGACAGGACGGGAGTTAATGAAAAACTGTTTTTT; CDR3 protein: CASSIATDRTGVNEKLFF
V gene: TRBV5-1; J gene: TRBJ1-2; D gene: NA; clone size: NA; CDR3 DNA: TGCGCCAGCAGGCCCCAAGGGGGTAACTATGGCTACACCTTC; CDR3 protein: CASRPQGGNYGYTF
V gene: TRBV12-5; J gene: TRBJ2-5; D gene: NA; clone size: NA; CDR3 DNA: TGTGCTAGTGGTCCCCCCCTCCCCTTGGAGACCCAGTACTTC; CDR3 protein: CASGPPLPLETQYF
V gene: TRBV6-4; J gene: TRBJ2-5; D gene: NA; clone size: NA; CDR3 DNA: TGTGCCAGCAGTGACTCGAATCTATCCCGGGGGCGCGAGGCAGAGACCCAGTACTTC; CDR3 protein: CASSDSNLSRGREAETQYF
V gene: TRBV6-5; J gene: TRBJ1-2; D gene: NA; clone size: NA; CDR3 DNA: TGTGCCAGCAGTCGGGGGACGGATCATAACTATGGCTACACCTTC; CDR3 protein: CASSRGTDHNYGYTF
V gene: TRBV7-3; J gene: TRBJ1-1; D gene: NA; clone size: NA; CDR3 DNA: TGTGCCAGCAGCTTTGCCGGGGGAGGGAACACTGAAGCTTTCTTT; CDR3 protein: CASSFAGGGNTEAFF
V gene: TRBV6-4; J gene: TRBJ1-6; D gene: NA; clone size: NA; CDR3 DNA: TGTGCCAGCAGTCATCGTCCGGACTGGAGCTCCTATAATTCACCCCTCCACTTT; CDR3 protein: CASSHRPDWSSYNSPLHF
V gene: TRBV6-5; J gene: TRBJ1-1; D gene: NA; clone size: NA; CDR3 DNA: TGTGCCAGCAGCCGCGGGGGGGCTGAAGCTTTCTTT; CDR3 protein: CASSRGGAEAFF